A single sample gave rise to the 9 T cell receptor beta chains below, sequenced in a study of STAT5B mutations in CD4+ large granular lymphocyte leukemia. TCRdb's copy holds only in-frame clones and misses some; the assay was immunoSEQ multiplex PCR. The sample lists about 9,500 clones; approximately 83% were seen once. Input material: PBMCs. Source of these receptors: a man in his 60s with CD4+ T-cell large granular lymphocyte leukemia.

This chain links TRBV28 with TRBJ1-2; D perhaps matches TRBD1 (5 bases). The V and J ends lost 1 base and 5 bases respectively, with 11 bases between them. Germline CDR1 and CDR2: MDHEN and SYDVKM. CDR3 size: 14 residues. The CDR3 region has the DNA TGTGCCAGCAGTTTATCAGGGCGGTATTATGGCTACACCTTC. Protein sequence: CASSLSGRYYGYTF.

By its share, this clone is medium-sized. The chain joins TRBV4-3 to TRBJ2-7, with TRBD2 identical over 8 bases. Looked up from germline, CDR1 is LGHNA and CDR2 is YSLEER. This CDR3 contains 15 residues. Losses at the gene ends were 0 bases for V and 0 bases for J; bases not matched to a gene: 1. The CDR3 is CASSQELAASYEQYF. For the CDR3, the DNA is TGCGCCAGCAGCCAAGAACTAGCGGCCTCCTACGAGCAGTACTTC.

The chain couples TRBV6-6 to TRBJ2-1, with 9 bases identical to TRBD2. V shed 2 bases, J shed 7 bases, and the junction held 3 bases outside the gene matches. Germline lookup yields CDR1 MNHNY and CDR2 SVGAGI (reference sequence). The CDR3 is made up of 14 amino acids. CDR3 DNA: TGTGCCAGCAGTTACAGGCGGGAGGGGAATGAGCAGTTCTTC. Its protein product is CASSYRREGNEQFF.

The chain is built from TRBV7-6 and TRBJ1-1, with D unclear. The CDR3 length is 15 residues. V lost 2 bases and J 3 bases, leaving 13 bases between the germline ends. Germline CDR1 is SGHVS and CDR2 is FNYEAQ. This CDR3 is CASSLYQKRDTEAFF. DNA for the CDR3: TGTGCCAGCAGCTTATACCAGAAAAGAGACACTGAAGCTTTCTTT.

This clone is labeled medium-sized. V is TRBV5-6 and J is TRBJ2-1, with D uncertain. CDR1 and CDR2 from the germline V gene are SGHDT and YYEEEE. V lost 0 bases and J lost 4, with 5 bases in between. The CDR3 covers 13 residues. For the CDR3, the DNA is TGTGCCAGCAGCTTGGGCGCGTACAATGAGCAGTTCTTC. Its protein product is CASSLGAYNEQFF.

The chain recombines TRBV7-9 with TRBJ1-3, with D tentatively TRBD1 (6 bases). The CDR3 sequence is 15 residues long. V dropped 5 bases and J dropped 0 bases, with 11 bases sitting between them. CDR1 is SEHNR, CDR2 FQNEAQ, per germline (reference sequence). CDR3 bases: TGTGCCAGCAGCCTAGACAGGACCTCTGGAAACACCATATATTTT. This sequence encodes CASSLDRTSGNTIYF.

The V and J genes are TRBV27 and TRBJ1-1, with unresolved D. Trimming pared 4 bases from V and 2 bases from J, leaving 11 bases between. Germline assignment: CDR1 MNHEY and CDR2 SMNVEV (reference sequence). This CDR3 contains 14 residues. CDR3 in amino acids: CASSWVGGNTEAFF. CDR3 in DNA: TGTGCCAGCAGTTGGGTAGGAGGAAACACTGAAGCTTTCTTT.

This clone was picked up one time. The chain couples TRBV7-9 to TRBJ2-1; 7 bases are a match to TRBD1. The trim removed 2 bases at V and 4 bases at J, leaving 5 bases unmatched. The CDR3 loop spans 15 amino acids. Per the germline V gene, CDR1 is SEHNR and CDR2 is FQNEAQ (reference sequence). CDR3 bases: TGTGCCAGCAGCTTACTGGGACAGAAGTACAATGAGCAGTTCTTC. It encodes CASSLLGQKYNEQFF.

The J gene is TRBJ2-3, the V gene TRBV11-2; TRBD1 matches at 9 bases. The CDR3 runs 18 residues. Unmatched junction bases numbered 10, after V lost 1 base and J lost 2 bases. Germline loops: CDR1 SGHAT, CDR2 FQNNGV. Here the CDR3 reads CASSLVGLGTGFTDTQYF. In DNA form, the CDR3 reads TGTGCCAGCAGCTTAGTGGGTTTAGGGACAGGGTTCACAGATACGCAGTATTTT.